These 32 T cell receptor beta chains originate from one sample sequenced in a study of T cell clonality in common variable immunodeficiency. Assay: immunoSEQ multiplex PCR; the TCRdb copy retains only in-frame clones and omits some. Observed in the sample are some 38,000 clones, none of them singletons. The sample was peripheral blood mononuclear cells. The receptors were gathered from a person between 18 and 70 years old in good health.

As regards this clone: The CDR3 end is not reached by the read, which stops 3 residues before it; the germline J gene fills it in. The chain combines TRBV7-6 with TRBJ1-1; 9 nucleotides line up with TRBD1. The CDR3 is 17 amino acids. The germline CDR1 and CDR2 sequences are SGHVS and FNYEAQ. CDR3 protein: CASSFTRTGAGAETAFF. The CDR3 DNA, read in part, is TGTGCCAGCAGCTTTACGCGGACAGGGGCAGGGGCAGAGACA.

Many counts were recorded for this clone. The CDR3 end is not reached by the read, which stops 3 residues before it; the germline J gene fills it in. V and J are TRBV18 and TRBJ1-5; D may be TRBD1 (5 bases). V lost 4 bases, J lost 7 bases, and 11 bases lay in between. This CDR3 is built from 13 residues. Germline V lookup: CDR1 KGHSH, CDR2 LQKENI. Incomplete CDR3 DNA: TGTGCCAGCTCACAAGGGGAGGGACAGCCC. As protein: CASSQGEGQP. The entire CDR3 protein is CASSQGEGQPQHF.

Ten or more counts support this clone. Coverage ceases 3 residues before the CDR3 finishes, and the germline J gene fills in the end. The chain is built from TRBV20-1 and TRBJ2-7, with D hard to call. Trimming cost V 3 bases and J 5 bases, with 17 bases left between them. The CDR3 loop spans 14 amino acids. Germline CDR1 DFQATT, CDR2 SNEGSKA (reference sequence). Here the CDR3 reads CSASPHREPHEQYF. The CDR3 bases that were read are TGCAGTGCTAGTCCTCATCGCGAGCCCCACGAG.

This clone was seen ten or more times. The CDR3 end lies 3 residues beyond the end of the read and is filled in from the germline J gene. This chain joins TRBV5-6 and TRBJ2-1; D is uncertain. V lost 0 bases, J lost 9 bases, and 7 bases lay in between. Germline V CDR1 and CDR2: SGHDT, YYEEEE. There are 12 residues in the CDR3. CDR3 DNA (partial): TGTGCCAGCAGCTTGGCTAGAGGTGAG. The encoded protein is CASSLARGE. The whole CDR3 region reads CASSLARGEQFF. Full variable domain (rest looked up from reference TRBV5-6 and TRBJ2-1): DAGVTQSPTHLIKTRGQQVTLRCSPKSGHDTVSWYQQALGQGPQFIFQYYEEEERQRGNFPDRFSGHQFPNYSSELNVNALLLGDSALYLCASSLARGEQFFGPGTRLTVL.

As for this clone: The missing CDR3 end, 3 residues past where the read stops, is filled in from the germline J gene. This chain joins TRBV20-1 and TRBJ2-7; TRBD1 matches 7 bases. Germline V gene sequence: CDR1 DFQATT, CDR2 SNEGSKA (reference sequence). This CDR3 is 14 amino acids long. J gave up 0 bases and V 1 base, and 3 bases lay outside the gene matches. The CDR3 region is CSARGTGSSYEQYF. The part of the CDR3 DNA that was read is TGCAGTGCTAGAGGGACAGGATCCTCCTACGAG.

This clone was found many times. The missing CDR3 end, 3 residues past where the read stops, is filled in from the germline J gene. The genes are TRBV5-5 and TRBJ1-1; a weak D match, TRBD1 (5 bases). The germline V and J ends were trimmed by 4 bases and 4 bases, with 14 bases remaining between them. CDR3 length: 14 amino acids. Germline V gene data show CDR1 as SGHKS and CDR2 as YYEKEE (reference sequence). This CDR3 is CASSPRTGTTEAFF. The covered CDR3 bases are TGTGCCAGCAGCCCCAGAACAGGTACCACTGAA.

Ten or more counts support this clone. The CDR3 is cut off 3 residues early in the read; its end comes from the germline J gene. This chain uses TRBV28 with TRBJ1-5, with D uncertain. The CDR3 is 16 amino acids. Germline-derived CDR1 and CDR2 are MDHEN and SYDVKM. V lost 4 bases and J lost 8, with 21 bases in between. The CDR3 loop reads CASSSQPMTSGEPQHF. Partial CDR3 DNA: TGTGCCAGCAGTTCCCAACCCATGACATCCGGGGAGCCC.

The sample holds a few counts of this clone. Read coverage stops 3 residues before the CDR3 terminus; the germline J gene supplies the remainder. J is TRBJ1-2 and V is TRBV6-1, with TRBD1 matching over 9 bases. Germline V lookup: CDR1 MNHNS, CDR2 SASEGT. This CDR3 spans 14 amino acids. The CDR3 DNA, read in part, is TGTGCCAGCAGTGAAATGGGACAGGGATCCGAC. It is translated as CASSEMGQGSD. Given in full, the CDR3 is CASSEMGQGSDYTF.

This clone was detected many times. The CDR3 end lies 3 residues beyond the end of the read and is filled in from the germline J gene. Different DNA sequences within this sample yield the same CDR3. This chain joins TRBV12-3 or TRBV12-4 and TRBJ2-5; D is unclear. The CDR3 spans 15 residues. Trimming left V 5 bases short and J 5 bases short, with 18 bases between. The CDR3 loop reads CASSQTLGQRETQYF. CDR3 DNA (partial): TGTGCCAGCAGTCAAACGCTTGGTCAGAGGGAGACC.

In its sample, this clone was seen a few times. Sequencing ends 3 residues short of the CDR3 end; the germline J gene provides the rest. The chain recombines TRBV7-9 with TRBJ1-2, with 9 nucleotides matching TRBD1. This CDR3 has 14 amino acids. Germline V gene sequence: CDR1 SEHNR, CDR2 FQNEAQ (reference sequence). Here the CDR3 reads CASSAQGAKNIYTF. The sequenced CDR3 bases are TGTGCCAGCAGCGCACAGGGGGCCAAAAACATC.

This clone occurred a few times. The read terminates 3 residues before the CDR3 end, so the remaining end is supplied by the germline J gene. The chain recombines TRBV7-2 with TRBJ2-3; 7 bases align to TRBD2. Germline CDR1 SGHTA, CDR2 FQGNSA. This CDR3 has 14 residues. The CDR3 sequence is CASSLVGGSQPQYF. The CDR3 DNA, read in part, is TGTGCCAGCAGCTTAGTCGGGGGGTCCCAGCCG.

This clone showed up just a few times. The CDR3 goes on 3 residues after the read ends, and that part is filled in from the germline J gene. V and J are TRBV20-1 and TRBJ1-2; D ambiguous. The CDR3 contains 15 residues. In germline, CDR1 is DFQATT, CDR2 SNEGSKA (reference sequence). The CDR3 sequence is CSARLLAGGRRTYTF. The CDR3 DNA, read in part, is TGCAGTGCTAGGTTACTAGCGGGAGGACGGCGGACC.

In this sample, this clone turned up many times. CDR3: CASSLKRGRVDTQYF. The part of the CDR3 DNA that was read is TGTGCCAGCAGCTTAAAAAGGGGGCGAGTAGATACG. This chain joins TRBV7-8 and TRBJ2-3; 7 bases map to TRBD1. The CDR3 is cut off 3 residues early in the read; its end comes from the germline J gene. The CDR3 covers 15 residues. Germline V CDR1 and CDR2: SGHVS, FQNEAQ. Trimming took 2 bases from V and 5 from J; bases not matched to a gene: 7.

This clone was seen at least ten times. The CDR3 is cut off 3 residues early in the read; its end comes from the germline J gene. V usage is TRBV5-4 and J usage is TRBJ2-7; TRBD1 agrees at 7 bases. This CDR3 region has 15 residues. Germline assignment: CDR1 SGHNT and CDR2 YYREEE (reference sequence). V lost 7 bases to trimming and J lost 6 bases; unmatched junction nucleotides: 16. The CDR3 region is CASSRGGVSQLEQYF. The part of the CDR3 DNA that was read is TGTGCCAGCTCTAGAGGGGGCGTGAGTCAACTCGAG.

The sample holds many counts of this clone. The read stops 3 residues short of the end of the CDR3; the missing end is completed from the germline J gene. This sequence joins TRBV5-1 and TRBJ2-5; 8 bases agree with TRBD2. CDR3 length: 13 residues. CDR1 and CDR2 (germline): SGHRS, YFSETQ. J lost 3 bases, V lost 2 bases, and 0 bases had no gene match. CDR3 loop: CASSLLAEETQYF. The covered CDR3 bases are TGCGCCAGCAGCTTACTAGCGGAAGAGACC.

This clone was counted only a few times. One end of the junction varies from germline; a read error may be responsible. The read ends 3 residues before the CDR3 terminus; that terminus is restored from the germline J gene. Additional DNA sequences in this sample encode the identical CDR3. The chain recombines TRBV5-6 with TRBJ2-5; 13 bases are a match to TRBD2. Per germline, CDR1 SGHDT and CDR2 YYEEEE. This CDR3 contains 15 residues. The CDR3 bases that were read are TGCGCCAGCAGCCCGGGACTAGCGGGACAAGAGACC. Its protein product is CASSPGLAGQET. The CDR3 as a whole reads CASSPGLAGQETQYF.

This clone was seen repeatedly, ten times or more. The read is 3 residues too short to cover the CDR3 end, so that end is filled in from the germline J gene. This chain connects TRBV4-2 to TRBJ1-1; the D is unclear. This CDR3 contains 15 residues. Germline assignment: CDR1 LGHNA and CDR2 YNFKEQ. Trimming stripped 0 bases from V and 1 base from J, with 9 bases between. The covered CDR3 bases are TGTGCCAGCAGCCAAGAAAAGGGTTGGAACACTGAA. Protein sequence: CASSQEKGWNTE. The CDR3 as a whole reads CASSQEKGWNTEAFF.

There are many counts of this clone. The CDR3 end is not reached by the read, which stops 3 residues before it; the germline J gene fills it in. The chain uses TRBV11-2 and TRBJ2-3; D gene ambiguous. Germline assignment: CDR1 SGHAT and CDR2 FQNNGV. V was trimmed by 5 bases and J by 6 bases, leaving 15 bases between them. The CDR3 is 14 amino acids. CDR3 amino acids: CASSPNRVGDTQYF. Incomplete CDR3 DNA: TGTGCCAGCAGCCCAAACCGCGTCGGTGATACG.

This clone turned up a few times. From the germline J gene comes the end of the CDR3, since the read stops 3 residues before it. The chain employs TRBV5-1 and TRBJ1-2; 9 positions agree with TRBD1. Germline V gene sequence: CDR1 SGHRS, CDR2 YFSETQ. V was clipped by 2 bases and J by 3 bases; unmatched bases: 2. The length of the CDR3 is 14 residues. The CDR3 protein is CASSFRQGDYGYTF. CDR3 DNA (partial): TGCGCCAGCAGCTTCCGACAGGGGGACTATGGC. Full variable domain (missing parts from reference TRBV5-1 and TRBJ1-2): KAGVTQTPRYLIKTRGQQVTLSCSPISGHRSVSWYQQTPGQGLQFLFEYFSETQRNKGNFPGRFSGRQFSNSRSEMNVSTLELGDSALYLCASSFRQGDYGYTFGSGTRLTVV.

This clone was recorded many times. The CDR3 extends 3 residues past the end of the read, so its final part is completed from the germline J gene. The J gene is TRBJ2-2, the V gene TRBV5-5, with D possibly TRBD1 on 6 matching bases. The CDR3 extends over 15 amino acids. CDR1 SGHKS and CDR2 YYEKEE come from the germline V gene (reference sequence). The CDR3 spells CASSSWTATNEKLFF. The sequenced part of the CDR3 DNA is TGTGCCAGCAGCTCTTGGACAGCTACTAATGAAAAG.

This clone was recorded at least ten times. The CDR3 DNA, read in part, is TGTGCCAGCACACCCAGGGCAACTAATGAAAAA. This gives the protein CASTPRATNEK. Given in full, the CDR3 is CASTPRATNEKLFF. The genes are TRBV7-9 and TRBJ1-4, with TRBD1 as a possible D gene (5 bases). The CDR3 extends 3 residues past the end of the read, so its final part is completed from the germline J gene. Trimming took off 7 bases at V and 0 bases at J, with 9 bases between the two ends. The germline V gene has CDR1 SEHNR and CDR2 FQNEAQ (reference sequence). This CDR3 region has 14 residues.

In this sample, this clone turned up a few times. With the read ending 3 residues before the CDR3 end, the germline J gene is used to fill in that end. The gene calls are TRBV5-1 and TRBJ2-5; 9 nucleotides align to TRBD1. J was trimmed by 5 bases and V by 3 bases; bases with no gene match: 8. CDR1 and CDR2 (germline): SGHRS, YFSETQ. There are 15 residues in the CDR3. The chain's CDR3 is CASSWGQGGSETQYF. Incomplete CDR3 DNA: TGCGCCAGCAGCTGGGGACAGGGAGGATCGGAGACC.

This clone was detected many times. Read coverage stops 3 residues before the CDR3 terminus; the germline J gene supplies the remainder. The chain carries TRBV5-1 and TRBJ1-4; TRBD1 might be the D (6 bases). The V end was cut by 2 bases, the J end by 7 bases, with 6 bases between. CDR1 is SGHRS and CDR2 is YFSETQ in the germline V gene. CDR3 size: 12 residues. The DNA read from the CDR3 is TGCGCCAGCAGCTTACAGGGTGAAAAA. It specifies CASSLQGEK. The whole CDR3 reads CASSLQGEKLFF.

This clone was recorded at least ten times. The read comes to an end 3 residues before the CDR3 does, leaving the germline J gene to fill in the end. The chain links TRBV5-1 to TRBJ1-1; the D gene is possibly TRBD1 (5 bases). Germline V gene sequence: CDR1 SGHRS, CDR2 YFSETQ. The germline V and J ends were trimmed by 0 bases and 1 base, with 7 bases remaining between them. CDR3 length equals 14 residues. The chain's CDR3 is CASSLGQPNTEAFF. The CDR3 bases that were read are TGCGCCAGCAGCTTGGGACAGCCGAACACTGAA. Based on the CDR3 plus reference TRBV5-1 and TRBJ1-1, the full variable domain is KAGVTQTPRYLIKTRGQQVTLSCSPISGHRSVSWYQQTPGQGLQFLFEYFSETQRNKGNFPGRFSGRQFSNSRSEMNVSTLELGDSALYLCASSLGQPNTEAFFGQGTRLTVV.

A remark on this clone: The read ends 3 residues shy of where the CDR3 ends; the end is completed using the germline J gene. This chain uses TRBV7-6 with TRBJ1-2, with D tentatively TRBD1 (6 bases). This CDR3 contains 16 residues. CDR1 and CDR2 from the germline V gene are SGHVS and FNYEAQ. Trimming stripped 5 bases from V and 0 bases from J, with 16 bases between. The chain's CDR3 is CASSPDLDRANYGYTF. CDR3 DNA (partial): TGTGCCAGCAGCCCCGACCTGGACAGAGCTAACTATGGC.

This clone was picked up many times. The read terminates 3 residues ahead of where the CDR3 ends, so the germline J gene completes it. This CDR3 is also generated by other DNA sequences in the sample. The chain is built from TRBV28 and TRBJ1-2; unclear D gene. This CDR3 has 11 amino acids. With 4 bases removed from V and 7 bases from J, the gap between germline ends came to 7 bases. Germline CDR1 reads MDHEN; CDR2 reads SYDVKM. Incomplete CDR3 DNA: TGTGCCAGCAGTTCCCCTCGTGGC. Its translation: CASSSPRG. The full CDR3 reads CASSSPRGYTF.

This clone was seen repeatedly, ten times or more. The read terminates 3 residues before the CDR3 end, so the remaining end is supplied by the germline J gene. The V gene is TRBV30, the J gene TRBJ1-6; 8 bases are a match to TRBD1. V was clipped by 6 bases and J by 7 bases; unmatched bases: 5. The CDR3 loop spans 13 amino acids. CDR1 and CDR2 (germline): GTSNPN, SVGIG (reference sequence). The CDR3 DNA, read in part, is TGTGCCTGCACAGGGGGGAGAAATTCACCC. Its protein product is CACTGGRNSP. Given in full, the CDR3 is CACTGGRNSPLHF.

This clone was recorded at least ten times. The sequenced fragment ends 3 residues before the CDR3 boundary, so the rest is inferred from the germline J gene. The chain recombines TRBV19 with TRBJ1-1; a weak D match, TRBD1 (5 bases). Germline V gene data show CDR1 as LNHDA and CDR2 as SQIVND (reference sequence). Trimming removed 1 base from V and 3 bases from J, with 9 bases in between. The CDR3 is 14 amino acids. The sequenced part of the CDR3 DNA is TGTGCCAGTAGTATAGGTTCCAGGGACACTGAA. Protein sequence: CASSIGSRDTE. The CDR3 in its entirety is CASSIGSRDTEAFF. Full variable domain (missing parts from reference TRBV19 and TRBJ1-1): DGGITQSPKYLFRKEGQNVTLSCEQNLNHDAMYWYRQDPGQGLRLIYYSQIVNDFQKGDIAEGYSVSREKKESFPLTVTSAQKNPTAFYLCASSIGSRDTEAFFGQGTRLTVV.

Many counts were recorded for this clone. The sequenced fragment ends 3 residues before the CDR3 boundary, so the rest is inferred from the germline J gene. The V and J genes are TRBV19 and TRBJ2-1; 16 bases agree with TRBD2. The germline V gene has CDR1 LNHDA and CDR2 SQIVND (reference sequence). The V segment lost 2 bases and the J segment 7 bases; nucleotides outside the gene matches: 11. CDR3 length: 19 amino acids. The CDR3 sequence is CASSIRPGTSGRASNEQFF. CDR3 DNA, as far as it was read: TGTGCCAGTAGTATAAGGCCCGGGACTAGCGGGAGGGCCTCGAATGAG.

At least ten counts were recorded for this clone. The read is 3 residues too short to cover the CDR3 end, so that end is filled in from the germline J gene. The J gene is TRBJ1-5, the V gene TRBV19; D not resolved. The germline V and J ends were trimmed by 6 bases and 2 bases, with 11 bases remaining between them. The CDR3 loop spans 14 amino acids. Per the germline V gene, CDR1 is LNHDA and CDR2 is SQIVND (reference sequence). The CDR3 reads CASRSDWGNQPQHF. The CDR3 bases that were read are TGTGCCAGTAGATCCGACTGGGGCAATCAGCCC. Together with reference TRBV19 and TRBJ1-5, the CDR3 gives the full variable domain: DGGITQSPKYLFRKEGQNVTLSCEQNLNHDAMYWYRQDPGQGLRLIYYSQIVNDFQKGDIAEGYSVSREKKESFPLTVTSAQKNPTAFYLCASRSDWGNQPQHFGDGTRLSIL.

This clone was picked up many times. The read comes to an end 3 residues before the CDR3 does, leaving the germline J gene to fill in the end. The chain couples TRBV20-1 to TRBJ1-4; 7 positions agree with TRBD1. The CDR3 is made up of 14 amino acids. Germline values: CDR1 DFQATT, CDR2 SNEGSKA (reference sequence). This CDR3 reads CSATLTGTYSPLFF. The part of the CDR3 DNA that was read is TGCAGTGCCACGCTGACAGGGACGTATTCACCA.

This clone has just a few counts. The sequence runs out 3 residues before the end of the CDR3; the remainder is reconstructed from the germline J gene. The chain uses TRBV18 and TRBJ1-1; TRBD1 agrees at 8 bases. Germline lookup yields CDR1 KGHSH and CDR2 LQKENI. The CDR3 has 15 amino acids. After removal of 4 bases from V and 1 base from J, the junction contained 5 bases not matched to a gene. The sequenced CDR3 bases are TGTGCCAGCTCACGGTTACAGGGGGAGAACACTGAA. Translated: CASSRLQGENTE. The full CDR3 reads CASSRLQGENTEAFF.